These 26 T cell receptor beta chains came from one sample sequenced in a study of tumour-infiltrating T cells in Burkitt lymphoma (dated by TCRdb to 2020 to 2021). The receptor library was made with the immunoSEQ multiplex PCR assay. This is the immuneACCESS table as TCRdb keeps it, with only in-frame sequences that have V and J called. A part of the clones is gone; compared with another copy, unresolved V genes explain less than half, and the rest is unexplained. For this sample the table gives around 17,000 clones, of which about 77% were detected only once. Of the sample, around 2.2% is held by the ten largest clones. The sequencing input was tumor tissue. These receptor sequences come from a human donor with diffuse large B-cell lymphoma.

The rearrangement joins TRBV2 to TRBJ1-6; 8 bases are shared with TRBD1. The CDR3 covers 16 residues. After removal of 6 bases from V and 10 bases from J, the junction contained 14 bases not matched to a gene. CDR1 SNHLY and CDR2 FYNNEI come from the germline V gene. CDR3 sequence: CASREQGVGPGSPLHF. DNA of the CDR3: TGTGCCAGCAGGGAACAGGGGGTAGGGCCGGGGTCACCCCTCCACTTT.

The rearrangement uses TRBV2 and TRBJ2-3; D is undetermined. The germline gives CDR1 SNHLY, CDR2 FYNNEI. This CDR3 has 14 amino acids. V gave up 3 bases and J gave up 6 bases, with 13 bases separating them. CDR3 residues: CASSDFGGRDTQYF. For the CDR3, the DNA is TGTGCCAGCAGTGATTTCGGCGGCCGGGATACGCAGTATTTT.

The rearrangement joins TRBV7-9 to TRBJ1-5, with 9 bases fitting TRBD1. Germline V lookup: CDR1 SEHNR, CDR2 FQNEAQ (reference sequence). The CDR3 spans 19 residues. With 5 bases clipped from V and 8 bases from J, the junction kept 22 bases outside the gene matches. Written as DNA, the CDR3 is TGTGCCAGCAGCCCCGGGTCCGGGACAGGGCTAATCGTTAGGGAGCCCCAGCATTTT. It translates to CASSPGSGTGLIVREPQHF.

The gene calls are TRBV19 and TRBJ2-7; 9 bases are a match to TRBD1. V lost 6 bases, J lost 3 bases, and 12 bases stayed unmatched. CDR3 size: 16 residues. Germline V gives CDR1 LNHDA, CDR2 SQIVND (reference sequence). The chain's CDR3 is CASSRTIGTGHYEQYF. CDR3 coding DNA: TGTGCCAGTAGCAGAACCATTGGGACAGGGCACTACGAGCAGTACTTC.

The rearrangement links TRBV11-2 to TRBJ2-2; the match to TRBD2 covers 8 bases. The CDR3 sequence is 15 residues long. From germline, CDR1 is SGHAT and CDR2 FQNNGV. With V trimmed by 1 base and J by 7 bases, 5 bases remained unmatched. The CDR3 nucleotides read TGTGCCAGCAGCTTAGCAGCGGGAGACGTCGGGGAGCTGTTTTTT. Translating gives CASSLAAGDVGELFF.

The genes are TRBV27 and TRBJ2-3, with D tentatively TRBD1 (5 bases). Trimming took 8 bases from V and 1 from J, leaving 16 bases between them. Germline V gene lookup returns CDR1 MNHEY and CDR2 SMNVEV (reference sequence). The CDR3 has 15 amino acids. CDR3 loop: CASQRTSGGTDTQYF. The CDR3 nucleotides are TGTGCCAGCCAGAGGACAAGTGGTGGCACAGATACGCAGTATTTT.

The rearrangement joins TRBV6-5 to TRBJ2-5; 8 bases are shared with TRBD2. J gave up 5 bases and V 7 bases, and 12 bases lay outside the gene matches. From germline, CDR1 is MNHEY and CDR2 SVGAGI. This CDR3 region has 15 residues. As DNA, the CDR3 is TGTGCCAGCACCCCCCGCCGGGGACTAGGGGAGACCCAGTACTTC. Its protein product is CASTPRRGLGETQYF.

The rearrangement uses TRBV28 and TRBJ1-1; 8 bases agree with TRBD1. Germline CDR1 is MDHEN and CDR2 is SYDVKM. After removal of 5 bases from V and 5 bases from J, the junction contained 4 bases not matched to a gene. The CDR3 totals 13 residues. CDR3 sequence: CASSGQGQTEAFF. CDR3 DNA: TGTGCCAGCAGTGGACAGGGTCAGACTGAAGCTTTCTTT.

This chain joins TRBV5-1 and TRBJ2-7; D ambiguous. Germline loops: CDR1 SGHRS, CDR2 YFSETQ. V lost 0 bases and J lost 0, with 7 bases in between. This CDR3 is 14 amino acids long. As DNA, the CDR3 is TGCGCCAGCAGCTTGGAACAGAGCTCCTACGAGCAGTACTTC. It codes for CASSLEQSSYEQYF.

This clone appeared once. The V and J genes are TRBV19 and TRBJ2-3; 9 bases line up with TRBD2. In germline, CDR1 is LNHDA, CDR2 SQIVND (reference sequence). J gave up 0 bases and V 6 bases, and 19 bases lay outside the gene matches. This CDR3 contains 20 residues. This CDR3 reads CASSLPGLAPASISTDTQYF. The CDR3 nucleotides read TGTGCCAGTAGCCTACCGGGACTAGCCCCTGCCTCGATTAGCACAGATACGCAGTATTTT.

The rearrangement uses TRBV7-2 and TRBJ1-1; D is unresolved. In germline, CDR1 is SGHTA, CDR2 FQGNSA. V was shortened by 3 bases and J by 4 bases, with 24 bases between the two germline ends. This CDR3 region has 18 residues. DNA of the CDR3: TGTGCCAGCAGCTTGGGATTCGCAAGGGTAGTTTTCGGCACTGAAGCTTTCTTT. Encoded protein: CASSLGFARVVFGTEAFF.

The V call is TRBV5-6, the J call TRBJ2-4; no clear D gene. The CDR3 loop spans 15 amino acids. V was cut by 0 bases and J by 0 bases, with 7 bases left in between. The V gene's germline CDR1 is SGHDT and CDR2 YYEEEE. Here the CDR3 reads CASSLVALAKNIQYF. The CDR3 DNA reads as TGTGCCAGCAGCTTGGTTGCCCTAGCCAAAAACATTCAGTACTTC.

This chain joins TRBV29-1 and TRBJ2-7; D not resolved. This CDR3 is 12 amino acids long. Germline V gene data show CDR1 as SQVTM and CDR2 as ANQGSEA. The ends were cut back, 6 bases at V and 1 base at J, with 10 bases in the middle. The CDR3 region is CSVRTASYEQYF. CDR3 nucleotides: TGCAGCGTGAGGACCGCATCCTACGAGCAGTACTTC.

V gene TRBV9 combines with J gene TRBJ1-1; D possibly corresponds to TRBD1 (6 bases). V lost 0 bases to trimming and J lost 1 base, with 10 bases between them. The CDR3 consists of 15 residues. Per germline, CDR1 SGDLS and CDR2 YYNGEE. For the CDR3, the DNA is TGTGCCAGCAGCGTAGTCACAGGGCCGAACACTGAAGCTTTCTTT. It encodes CASSVVTGPNTEAFF.

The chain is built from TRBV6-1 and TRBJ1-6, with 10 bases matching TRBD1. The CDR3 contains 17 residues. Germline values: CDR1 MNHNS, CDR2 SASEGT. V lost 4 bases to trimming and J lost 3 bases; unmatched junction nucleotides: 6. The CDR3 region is CASSARTGGNYNSPLHF. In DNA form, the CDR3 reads TGTGCCAGCAGTGCCCGGACAGGGGGTAACTATAATTCACCCCTCCACTTT.

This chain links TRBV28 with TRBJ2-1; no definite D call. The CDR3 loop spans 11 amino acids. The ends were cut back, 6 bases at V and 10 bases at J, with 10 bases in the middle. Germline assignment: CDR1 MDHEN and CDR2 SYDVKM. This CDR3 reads CASSDFGEQFF. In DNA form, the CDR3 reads TGTGCCAGCAGCGATTTTGGAGAGCAGTTCTTC.

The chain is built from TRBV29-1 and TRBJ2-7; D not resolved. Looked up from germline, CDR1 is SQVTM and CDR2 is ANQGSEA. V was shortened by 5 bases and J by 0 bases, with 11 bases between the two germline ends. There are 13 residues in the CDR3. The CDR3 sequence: CSVLEENSYEQYF. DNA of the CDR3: TGCAGCGTTCTAGAGGAGAACTCCTACGAGCAGTACTTC.

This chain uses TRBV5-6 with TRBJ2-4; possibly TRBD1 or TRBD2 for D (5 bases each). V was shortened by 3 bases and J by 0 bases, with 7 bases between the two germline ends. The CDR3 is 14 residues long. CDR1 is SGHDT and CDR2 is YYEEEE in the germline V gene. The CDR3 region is CASSWDLAKNIQYF. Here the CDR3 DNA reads TGTGCCAGCAGCTGGGACCTAGCCAAAAACATTCAGTACTTC.

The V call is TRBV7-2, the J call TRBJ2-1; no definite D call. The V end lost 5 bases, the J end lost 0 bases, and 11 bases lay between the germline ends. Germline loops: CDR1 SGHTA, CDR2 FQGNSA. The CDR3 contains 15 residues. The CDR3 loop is CASSPMVLSYNEQFF. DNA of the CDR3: TGTGCCAGCAGCCCAATGGTCCTCTCCTACAATGAGCAGTTCTTC.

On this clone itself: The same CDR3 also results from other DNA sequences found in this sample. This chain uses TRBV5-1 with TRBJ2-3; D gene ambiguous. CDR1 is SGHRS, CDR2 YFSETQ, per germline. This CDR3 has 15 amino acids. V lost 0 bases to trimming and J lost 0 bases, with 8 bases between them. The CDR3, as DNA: TGCGCCAGCAGCTTGGAGGGCGCTAGCACAGATACGCAGTATTTT. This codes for CASSLEGASTDTQYF.

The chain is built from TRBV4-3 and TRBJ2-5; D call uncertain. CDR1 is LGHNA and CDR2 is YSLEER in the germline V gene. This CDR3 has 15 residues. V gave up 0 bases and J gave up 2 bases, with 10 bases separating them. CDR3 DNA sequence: TGCGCCAGCAGCCAAGATGGAGCATTTCAAGAGACCCAGTACTTC. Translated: CASSQDGAFQETQYF.

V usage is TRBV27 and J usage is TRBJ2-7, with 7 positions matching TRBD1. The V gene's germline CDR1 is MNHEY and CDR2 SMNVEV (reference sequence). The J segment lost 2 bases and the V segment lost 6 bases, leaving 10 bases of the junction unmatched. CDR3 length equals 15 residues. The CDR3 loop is CASRIQGTDPYEQYF. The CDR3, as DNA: TGTGCCAGCAGGATACAGGGGACCGATCCCTACGAGCAGTACTTC.

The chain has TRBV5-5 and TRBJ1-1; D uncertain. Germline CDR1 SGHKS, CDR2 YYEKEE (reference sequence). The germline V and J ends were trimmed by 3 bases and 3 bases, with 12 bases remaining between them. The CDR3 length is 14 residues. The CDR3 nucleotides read TGTGCCAGCAGCTCGAGAAGGGTTGACACTGAAGCTTTCTTT. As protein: CASSSRRVDTEAFF.

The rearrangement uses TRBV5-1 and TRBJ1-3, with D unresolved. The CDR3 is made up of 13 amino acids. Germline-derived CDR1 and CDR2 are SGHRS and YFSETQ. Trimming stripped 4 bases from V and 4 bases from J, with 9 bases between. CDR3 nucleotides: TGCGCCAGCAGCGCGGAACTAGGAAACACCATATATTTT. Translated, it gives CASSAELGNTIYF.

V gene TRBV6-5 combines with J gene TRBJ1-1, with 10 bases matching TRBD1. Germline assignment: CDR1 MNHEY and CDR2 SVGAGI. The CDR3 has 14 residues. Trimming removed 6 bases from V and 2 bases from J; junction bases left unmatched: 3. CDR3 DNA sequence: TGTGCCAGCAGACGACAGGGGGCCAACACTGAAGCTTTCTTT. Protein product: CASRRQGANTEAFF.

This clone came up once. The CDR3 loop reads CASSLVLAGVYNEQFF. CDR3 DNA sequence: TGTGCCAGCAGCTTAGTCCTAGCGGGGGTCTACAATGAGCAGTTCTTC. This chain joins TRBV7-9 and TRBJ2-1; TRBD2 aligns across 10 bases. The CDR3 extends over 16 amino acids. CDR1 and CDR2 from the germline V gene are SEHNR and FQNEAQ (reference sequence). Trimming took 1 base from V and 3 from J; bases not matched to a gene: 3.